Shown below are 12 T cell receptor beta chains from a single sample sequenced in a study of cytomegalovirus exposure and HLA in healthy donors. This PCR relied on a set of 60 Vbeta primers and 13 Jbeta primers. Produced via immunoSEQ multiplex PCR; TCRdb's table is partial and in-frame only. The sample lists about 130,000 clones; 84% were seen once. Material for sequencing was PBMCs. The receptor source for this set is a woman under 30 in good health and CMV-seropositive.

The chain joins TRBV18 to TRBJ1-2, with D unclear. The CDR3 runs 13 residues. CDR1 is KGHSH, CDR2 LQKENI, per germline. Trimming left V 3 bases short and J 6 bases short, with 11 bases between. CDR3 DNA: TGTGCCAGCTCACCCCCGGGGTGGAATGGCTACACCTTC. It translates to CASSPPGWNGYTF.

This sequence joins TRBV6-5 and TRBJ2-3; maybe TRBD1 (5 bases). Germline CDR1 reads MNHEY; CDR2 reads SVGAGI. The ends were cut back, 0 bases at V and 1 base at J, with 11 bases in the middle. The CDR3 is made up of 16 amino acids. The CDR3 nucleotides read TGTGCCAGCAGTTACTCGAAGACAGACGGCACAGATACGCAGTATTTT. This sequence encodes CASSYSKTDGTDTQYF.

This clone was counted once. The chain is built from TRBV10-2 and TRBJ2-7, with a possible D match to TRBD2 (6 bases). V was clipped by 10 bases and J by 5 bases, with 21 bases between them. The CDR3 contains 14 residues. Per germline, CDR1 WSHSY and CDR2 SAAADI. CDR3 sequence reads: CATSQGLSGDEQYF. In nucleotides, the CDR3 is TGCGCCACGTCCCAGGGACTTTCCGGCGACGAGCAGTACTTC.

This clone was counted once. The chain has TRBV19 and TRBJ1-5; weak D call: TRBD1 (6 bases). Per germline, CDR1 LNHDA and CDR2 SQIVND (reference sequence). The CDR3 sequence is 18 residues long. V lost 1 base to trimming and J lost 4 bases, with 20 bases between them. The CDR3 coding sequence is TGTGCCAGTAGTATAGTCTGGAAAACAGGGAAAAGGAATCAGCCCCAGCATTTT. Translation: CASSIVWKTGKRNQPQHF.

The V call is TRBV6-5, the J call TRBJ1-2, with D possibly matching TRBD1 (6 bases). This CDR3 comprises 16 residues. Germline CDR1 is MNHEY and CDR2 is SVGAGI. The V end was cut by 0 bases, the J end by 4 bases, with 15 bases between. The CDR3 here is CASSYSGTPGPYGYTF. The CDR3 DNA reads TGTGCCAGCAGTTACTCGGGGACACCGGGCCCCTATGGCTACACCTTC.

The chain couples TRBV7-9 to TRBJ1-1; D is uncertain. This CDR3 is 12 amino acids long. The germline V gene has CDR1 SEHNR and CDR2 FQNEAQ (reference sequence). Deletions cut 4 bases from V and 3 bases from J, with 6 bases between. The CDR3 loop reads CASSSYDTEAFF. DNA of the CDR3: TGTGCCAGCAGCTCCTACGACACTGAAGCTTTCTTT.

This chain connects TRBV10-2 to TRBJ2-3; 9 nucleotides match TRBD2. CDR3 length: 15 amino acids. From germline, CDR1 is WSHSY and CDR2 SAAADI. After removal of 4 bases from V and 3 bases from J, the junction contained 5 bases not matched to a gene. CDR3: CASSAGGGATDTQYF. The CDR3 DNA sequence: TGCGCCAGCAGTGCGGGCGGGGGGGCGACAGATACGCAGTATTTT.

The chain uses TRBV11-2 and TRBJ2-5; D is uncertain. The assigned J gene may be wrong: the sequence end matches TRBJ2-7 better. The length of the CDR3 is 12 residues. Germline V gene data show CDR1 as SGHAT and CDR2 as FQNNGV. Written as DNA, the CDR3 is TGTGCCAGCAGCTTAGTGGGCTACGAGCAGTACTTC. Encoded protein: CASSLVGYEQYF.

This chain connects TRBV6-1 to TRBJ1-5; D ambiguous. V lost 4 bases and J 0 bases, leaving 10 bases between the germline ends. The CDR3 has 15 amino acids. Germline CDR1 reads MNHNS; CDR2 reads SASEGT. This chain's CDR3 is CASSVPVDSNQPQHF. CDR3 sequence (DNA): TGTGCCAGCAGTGTCCCGGTCGATAGCAATCAGCCCCAGCATTTT.

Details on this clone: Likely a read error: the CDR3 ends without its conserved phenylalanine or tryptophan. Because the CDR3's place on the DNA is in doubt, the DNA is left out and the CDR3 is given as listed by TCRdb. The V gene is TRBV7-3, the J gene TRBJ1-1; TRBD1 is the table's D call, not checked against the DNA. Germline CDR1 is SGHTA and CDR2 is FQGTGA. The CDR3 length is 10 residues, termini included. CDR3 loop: CASSLWTGEV.

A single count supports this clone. The CDR3 loop reads CASSILAGGHEQFF. Here the CDR3 DNA reads TGTGCCAGCAGCATACTAGCGGGGGGTCATGAGCAGTTCTTC. The genes are TRBV7-3 and TRBJ2-1; TRBD2 agrees at 12 bases. Per germline, CDR1 SGHTA and CDR2 FQGTGA. The CDR3 loop spans 14 amino acids. Trimming cost V 5 bases and J 8 bases; bases outside gene matches: 4.

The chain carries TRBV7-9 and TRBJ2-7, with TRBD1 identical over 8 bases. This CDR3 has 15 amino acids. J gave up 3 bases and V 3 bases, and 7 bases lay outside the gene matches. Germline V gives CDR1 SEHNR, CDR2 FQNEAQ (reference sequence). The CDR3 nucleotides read TGTGCCAGCAGCTTTGCCGGAGACAGGGGCTACGAGCAGTACTTC. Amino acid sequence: CASSFAGDRGYEQYF.